This T cell receptor (beta chain) was profiled in a study of blood T cells in healthy people across ages. The germline CDR1 and CDR2 sequences are MNHEY and SMNVEV (reference sequence). This CDR3 is 15 amino acids long. Deletions cut 2 bases from V and 5 bases from J, with 14 bases between. Findings and caveats of the study: Per million T cells, the diversity of TCR beta decreased roughly linearly as age advanced.

This clonotype was observed a handful of times. Its antigen is currently unknown. PCR was performed a second time for about 7 to 12 cycles using a sample-barcoded 5' primer and a J-beta primer mix. Each of the cDNA molecules was tagged by a template-switch adaptor with 12 random nucleotides. TCRdb reprocessed the 5' RACE reads with MiXCR, giving one entry per CDR3 protein. This sample has about 720,000 distinct CDR3 sequences; approximately 25% occur once, and the top ten carry approximately 4%. The data also belong to a second study, concerning T cells of mothers and their children. From that second work: Six children, together with their three healthy Caucasian mothers, made up the donors. In unrelated and related pairs, TCR recombination output is shaped in a similar way by thymic selection.

The sample consisted of blood. This receptor was taken from a boy aged 10-17 years in good health. This chain links TRBV27 with TRBJ2-3, with D possibly being TRBD2 (6 bases). Here the CDR3 DNA reads TGTGCCAGCAGTTTAGCGGGACTCGGAGGAGATACGCAGTATTTT. Translating it yields CASSLAGLGGDTQYF.